The sequence of this TCR beta chain was determined in a study of CD8 T cells in Susac syndrome. Across the study: Sequenced Susac syndrome patients included five or six with active disease and under ten who were in remission.

Reverse transcription of roughly 0.45 to 1 ug RNA was carried out with random hexamers. TCRdb reanalysed the immunoSEQ multiplex PCR reads using MiXCR and keeps one entry per CDR3 protein. The sample shows 150,000 to 200,000 distinct CDR3 sequences, roughly 95% of them seen only once. Regarding this clonotype: At one end the junction does not follow the germline gene, possibly because of a read error.

TEMRA cells were FACS-enriched and CD8+ and CD4+ T cells negatively isolated. CDR3 size: 14 residues. Germline CDR1 is SQVTM and CDR2 is ANQGSEA. The specimen sequenced was CD4+ T cells from PBMCs. The TCR originated in a human donor with Susac syndrome. This chain links TRBV29-1 with TRBJ2-5; 7 bases line up with TRBD2. Here the CDR3 reads CSVEAGEAGEAQYF. CDR3 DNA sequence: TGCAGCGTTGAAGCGGGAGAGGCGGGAGAGGCCCAGTACTTC.